This T cell receptor (beta chain) appears in the sequencing data of a study of radiotherapy plus CTLA-4 blockade in lung cancer. Turning to the study itself: Objective response was observed in roughly 20% of patients, and disease control in approximately 30%. Study outcomes and limitations: Per reports, early blood T cell clone dynamics, plus interferon-beta, forecast response most strongly. Tumor-origin TCR clones grew in blood after radiotherapy plus ipilimumab.

Trimming took off 0 bases at V and 1 base at J, with 11 bases between the two ends. The V gene's germline CDR1 is MRHNA and CDR2 SNTAGT. The length of the CDR3 is 16 residues. The protocol was immunoSEQ multiplex PCR, while the TCRdb copy is restricted to in-frame clones and leaves out a portion. Of roughly 100,000 clones listed, 85% to 90% were seen once; the top ten hold 2.4%. Patients in the study, people with chemo-refractory metastatic non-small-cell lung cancer, received focal radiation plus ipilimumab CTLA-4 blockade. With regard to this clone: What it recognizes is unknown.

The V and J genes are TRBV6-4 and TRBJ2-3, with D perhaps TRBD2 (7 bases). This sequence originates from a human donor with non-small cell lung cancer that progressed on radiotherapy plus ipilimumab. Some clones in this sample may be carry-over from other donors' samples. Here the sequenced sample was peripheral blood, taken from a patient treated with radiotherapy plus ipilimumab. CDR3 coding DNA: TGTGCCAGCAGTGACTCGAGGGGGGGCGGCACAGATACGCAGTATTTT. Protein product: CASSDSRGGGTDTQYF.